These 20 T cell receptor beta chains came from one sample sequenced in a study of T-cell memory formation after mild COVID-19. One entry per CDR3 protein, called by TCRdb with MiXCR from the 5' RACE reads. The data contain under 200,000 distinct CDR3 sequences, roughly 28% of them seen just once; the ten biggest clones take up around 12%. Sequencing was performed on PBMCs or a T cell subset sorted from them (not recorded which). Receptors were obtained from an adult woman who had mild COVID-19 (a few samples of this study predate the infection). Cell type and time point are not known.

A few counts support this clonotype. V gene TRBV7-6 combines with J gene TRBJ2-7; D not certain. The CDR3 sequence is 13 residues long. CDR1 and CDR2 from the germline V gene are SGHVS and FNYEAQ. Trimming left V 0 bases short and J 3 bases short, with 6 bases between. CDR3 bases: TGTGCCAGCAGCTTAGCGGACGGCTACGAGCAGTACTTC. It encodes CASSLADGYEQYF.

The V gene is TRBV4-1, the J gene TRBJ1-4; D is possibly TRBD1 (5 bases). V was shortened by 10 bases and J by 0 bases, with 15 bases between the two germline ends. There are 15 residues in the CDR3. CDR1 and CDR2 (germline): MGHRA, YSYEKL. Written as DNA, the CDR3 is TGCGCCACCTCGTCGGACACAGCAACTAATGAAAAACTGTTTTTT. Translating gives CATSSDTATNEKLFF.

This clonotype was seen only a few times. This chain joins TRBV20-1 and TRBJ2-7; no definite D call. V lost 3 bases and J lost 4, with 19 bases in between. The CDR3 covers 15 residues. Germline V gene sequence: CDR1 DFQATT, CDR2 SNEGSKA (reference sequence). CDR3 DNA: TGCAGTGCTAGGGCCCCAGGTGGGCATAGGTACGAGCAGTACTTC. This translates into CSARAPGGHRYEQYF.

This clonotype has a handful of counts. The V call is TRBV24-1, the J call TRBJ2-5, with 9 positions matching TRBD1. The CDR3 extends over 14 amino acids. V shed 3 bases, J shed 5 bases, and the junction held 3 bases outside the gene matches. Looked up from germline, CDR1 is KGHDR and CDR2 is SFDVKD. Here the CDR3 DNA reads TGTGCCACCAGTGATACAGGGGGCTTCGAGACCCAGTACTTC. This codes for CATSDTGGFETQYF.

The table lists this clonotype with a few counts. The chain is built from TRBV14 and TRBJ1-6; D not resolved. Per the germline V gene, CDR1 is SGHDN and CDR2 is FVKESK. Trimming removed 4 bases at V and 10 bases at J, with 14 bases between. The length of the CDR3 is 14 residues. The CDR3 protein is CASSPIPGKSPLHF. The CDR3 DNA sequence: TGTGCCAGCAGCCCTATTCCGGGGAAATCACCCCTCCACTTT.

The chain links TRBV10-3 to TRBJ2-2, with D uncertain. The V gene lost 0 bases and the J gene lost 5 bases, with 7 bases spanning the gap. The CDR3 extends over 14 amino acids. Germline assignment: CDR1 ENHRY and CDR2 SYGVKD. CDR3 protein: CAISESAATGELFF. DNA for the CDR3: TGTGCCATCAGTGAGTCCGCAGCTACCGGGGAGCTGTTTTTT.

This clonotype was picked up a small number of times. CDR3 DNA: TGTGCCAGCAGTAGAGGGGGTGTTGGAGGAGAGACCCAGTACTTC. Residues: CASSRGGVGGETQYF. The chain carries TRBV25-1 and TRBJ2-5, with a possible D match to TRBD1 (6 bases). The CDR3 loop spans 15 amino acids. Trimming took 5 bases from V and 4 from J, leaving 17 bases between them. Germline V lookup: CDR1 MGHDK, CDR2 SYGVNS.

V usage is TRBV7-9 and J usage is TRBJ1-5; D may be TRBD1 (5 bases). V was trimmed by 2 bases and J by 6 bases, leaving 8 bases between them. Germline lookup yields CDR1 SEHNR and CDR2 FQNEAQ (reference sequence). The CDR3 consists of 13 residues. In DNA form, the CDR3 reads TGTGCCAGCAGCTTATCCGGGGGTCAGCCCCAGCATTTT. Residues: CASSLSGGQPQHF.

This clonotype was detected only a few times. The rearrangement joins TRBV24-1 to TRBJ2-3, with 11 bases aligning to TRBD2. There are 15 residues in the CDR3. The germline V gene has CDR1 KGHDR and CDR2 SFDVKD. V lost 6 bases to trimming and J lost 0 bases; unmatched junction nucleotides: 1. CDR3: CATSSSGGSTDTQYF. CDR3 DNA: TGTGCCACCAGTTCTAGCGGGGGGAGCACAGATACGCAGTATTTT.

The chain employs TRBV7-6 and TRBJ2-3; D gene ambiguous. The CDR3 has 12 residues. Germline lookup yields CDR1 SGHVS and CDR2 FNYEAQ. The germline V and J ends were trimmed by 2 bases and 5 bases, with 5 bases remaining between them. This CDR3 is CASSLFGDTQYF. In nucleotides, the CDR3 is TGTGCCAGCAGCTTATTCGGAGATACGCAGTATTTT.

This clonotype has a handful of counts. V usage is TRBV12-3 or TRBV12-4 and J usage is TRBJ2-1; D might be TRBD1 (6 bases). The germline V and J ends were trimmed by 5 bases and 5 bases, with 16 bases remaining between them. The CDR3 is 15 residues long. CDR3 sequence: CASSPQGKFDNEQFF. The CDR3 nucleotides are TGTGCCAGCAGTCCACAGGGAAAGTTCGACAATGAGCAGTTCTTC.

This clonotype showed up just a few times. J is TRBJ2-4 and V is TRBV4-2; TRBD2 might be the D (5 bases). The CDR3 covers 15 residues. With 0 bases removed from V and 1 base from J, the gap between germline ends came to 7 bases. The germline CDR1 and CDR2 sequences are LGHNA and YNFKEQ. The CDR3 loop is CASSQDEGAKNIQYF. The DNA of the CDR3 is TGTGCCAGCAGCCAAGATGAGGGTGCCAAAAACATTCAGTACTTC.

J is TRBJ1-3 and V is TRBV18, with TRBD1 as a possible D gene (5 bases). The CDR3 covers 17 residues. The V and J ends lost 6 bases and 2 bases respectively, with 20 bases between them. Germline CDR1 reads KGHSH; CDR2 reads LQKENI. The CDR3 loop reads CASSPLTVRGAGNTIYF. In DNA form, the CDR3 reads TGTGCCAGCTCGCCATTGACGGTGAGGGGCGCTGGAAACACCATATATTTT. Using reference TRBV18 and TRBJ1-3 for the parts outside the CDR3, the full variable domain is NAGVMQNPRHLVRRRGQEARLRCSPMKGHSHVYWYRQLPEEGLKFMVYLQKENIIDESGMPKERFSAEFPKEGPSILRIQQVVRGDSAAYFCASSPLTVRGAGNTIYFGEGSWLTVV.

V usage is TRBV29-1 and J usage is TRBJ1-2, with a possible D match to TRBD1 (5 bases). Trimming removed 1 base from V and 4 bases from J, with 7 bases in between. Germline V gene data show CDR1 as SQVTM and CDR2 as ANQGSEA. The CDR3 totals 12 residues. In DNA form, the CDR3 reads TGCAGCGTTGAAGGCGACAGCTATGGCTACACCTTC. It encodes CSVEGDSYGYTF.

This clonotype showed up just a few times. J is TRBJ2-7 and V is TRBV24-1; the D gene is possibly TRBD2 (7 bases). Deletions cut 4 bases from V and 6 bases from J, with 15 bases between. CDR1 and CDR2 from the germline V gene are KGHDR and SFDVKD. The CDR3 runs 14 residues. The CDR3 DNA reads TGTGCCACCAGTGAGGCGGGGGCCCGCAGCGAGCAGTACTTC. This codes for CATSEAGARSEQYF.

The chain links TRBV18 to TRBJ2-1, with a possible D match to TRBD2 (7 bases). This CDR3 is built from 13 residues. The germline V gene has CDR1 KGHSH and CDR2 LQKENI. V dropped 3 bases and J dropped 8 bases, with 11 bases sitting between them. CDR3 residues: CASSPPGGHEQFF. CDR3 in DNA: TGTGCCAGCTCACCCCCCGGGGGGCATGAGCAGTTCTTC.

The chain has TRBV5-6 and TRBJ1-1; 8 bases agree with TRBD1. This CDR3 contains 15 residues. Germline V gives CDR1 SGHDT, CDR2 YYEEEE. Trimming removed 6 bases from V and 1 base from J; junction bases left unmatched: 8. CDR3 in amino acids: CASTTLDRENTEAFF. As DNA, the CDR3 is TGTGCCAGCACTACCCTGGACAGGGAGAACACTGAAGCTTTCTTT.

This clonotype was found a few times. This chain uses TRBV20-1 with TRBJ1-2; weak D call: TRBD1 (5 bases). From germline, CDR1 is DFQATT and CDR2 SNEGSKA (reference sequence). CDR3 length: 14 amino acids. Trimming pared 0 bases from V and 3 bases from J, leaving 11 bases between. In nucleotides, the CDR3 is TGCAGTGCTAGAGATGTTGGCAGGGACTATGGCTACACCTTC. It is translated as CSARDVGRDYGYTF.

The chain carries TRBV7-9 and TRBJ1-1, with 8 bases fitting TRBD1. Germline lookup yields CDR1 SEHNR and CDR2 FQNEAQ (reference sequence). This CDR3 comprises 14 residues. V gave up 6 bases and J gave up 1 base; unmatched junction bases: 4. The CDR3 DNA reads as TGTGCCAGCAGGGACACAGGGGGGAACACTGAAGCTTTCTTT. Protein: CASRDTGGNTEAFF.

The rearrangement uses TRBV5-1 and TRBJ2-7, with D unclear. This CDR3 comprises 14 residues. Trimming pared 0 bases from V and 0 bases from J, leaving 7 bases between. Looked up from germline, CDR1 is SGHRS and CDR2 is YFSETQ. This CDR3 is CASSLASDSYEQYF. Here the CDR3 DNA reads TGCGCCAGCAGCTTGGCGTCAGACTCCTACGAGCAGTACTTC.